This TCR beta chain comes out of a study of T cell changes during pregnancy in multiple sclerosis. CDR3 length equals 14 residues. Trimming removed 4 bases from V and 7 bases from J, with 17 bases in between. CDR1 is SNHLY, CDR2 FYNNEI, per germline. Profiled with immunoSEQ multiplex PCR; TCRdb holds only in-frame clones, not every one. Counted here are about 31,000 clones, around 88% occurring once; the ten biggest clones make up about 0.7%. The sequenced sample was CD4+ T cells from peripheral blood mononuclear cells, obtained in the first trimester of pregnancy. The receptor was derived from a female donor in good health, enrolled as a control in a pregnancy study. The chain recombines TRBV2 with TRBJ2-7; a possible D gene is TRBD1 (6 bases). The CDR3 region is CASSGLRGRGEQYF. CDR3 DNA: TGTGCCAGCAGTGGCCTTAGGGGAAGGGGGGAGCAGTACTTC.